Reported below is one T cell receptor (beta chain). What it binds is unknown. Data came from immunoSEQ multiplex PCR; TCRdb stores just in-frame clones and leaves some out. The sample includes tens of thousands of clones, 70% to 90% seen only once; the top ten take more than 20%. This record comes from a study of T cell responses to AZD1222 COVID-19 vaccine. Whole-study findings and limits: When two AZD1222 doses had been given, Spike-specific TCR breadth and depth rose. There were vaccine-associated CD4 TCRs across spike, dominant at 160-218 and 743-854.

The V and J ends lost 3 bases and 0 bases respectively, with 21 bases between them. This CDR3 is 19 amino acids long. In germline, CDR1 is KGHSH, CDR2 LQKENI. Sequences were derived from peripheral blood, sampled 28 days after the second AZD1222 dose. This chain uses TRBV18 with TRBJ1-5; D is possibly TRBD1 (5 bases). The receptor was isolated from an adult who received the AZD1222 COVID-19 vaccine. CDR3 sequence (DNA): TGTGCCAGCTCACCCGGGCGGCAGGGCCTAAGTCTTAGCAATCAGCCCCAGCATTTT. Translating gives CASSPGRQGLSLSNQPQHF.